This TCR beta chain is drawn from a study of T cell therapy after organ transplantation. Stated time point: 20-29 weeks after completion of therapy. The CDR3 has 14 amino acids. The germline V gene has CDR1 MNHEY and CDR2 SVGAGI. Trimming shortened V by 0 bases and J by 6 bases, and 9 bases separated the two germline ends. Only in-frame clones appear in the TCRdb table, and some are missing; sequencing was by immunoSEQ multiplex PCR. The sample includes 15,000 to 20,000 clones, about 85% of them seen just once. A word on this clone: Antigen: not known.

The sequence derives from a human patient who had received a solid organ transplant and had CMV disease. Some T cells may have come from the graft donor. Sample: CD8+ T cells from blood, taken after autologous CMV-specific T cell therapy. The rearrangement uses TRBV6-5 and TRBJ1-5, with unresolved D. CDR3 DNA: TGTGCCAGCAGTTACTCAGAACGGGGTCAGCCCCAGCATTTT. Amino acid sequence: CASSYSERGQPQHF.